Reported below is one T cell receptor (beta chain). The sample is drawn from a study of blood T cell repertoires in COVID-19. As handled by the study authors: Reference gene primer amplification gave estimated nucleated cell counts. Using immunoSEQ multiplex PCR, the repertoire was profiled, and TCRdb retains in-frame clones only, with some absent. The V and J calls and clone size were taken over from that table, and D and trimming were inferred from the DNA. The sample holds about 73,000 clones, around 80% seen once. The sequencing sample was made of peripheral blood. The source of this sequence is a man aged 45-60 years with active COVID-19.

The CDR3 reads CASSSQGLQETQYF. As DNA, the CDR3 is TGCGCCAGCAGCTCTCAGGGGCTCCAAGAGACCCAGTACTTC. V is TRBV5-1 and J is TRBJ2-5; D possibly corresponds to TRBD1 (6 bases). Trimming pared 3 bases from V and 1 base from J, leaving 10 bases between. The germline CDR1 and CDR2 sequences are SGHRS and YFSETQ. This CDR3 comprises 14 residues. The full variable domain, its missing parts supplied by reference TRBV5-1 and TRBJ2-5, is KAGVTQTPRYLIKTRGQQVTLSCSPISGHRSVSWYQQTPGQGLQFLFEYFSETQRNKGNFPGRFSGRQFSNSRSEMNVSTLELGDSALYLCASSSQGLQETQYFGPGTRLLVL.